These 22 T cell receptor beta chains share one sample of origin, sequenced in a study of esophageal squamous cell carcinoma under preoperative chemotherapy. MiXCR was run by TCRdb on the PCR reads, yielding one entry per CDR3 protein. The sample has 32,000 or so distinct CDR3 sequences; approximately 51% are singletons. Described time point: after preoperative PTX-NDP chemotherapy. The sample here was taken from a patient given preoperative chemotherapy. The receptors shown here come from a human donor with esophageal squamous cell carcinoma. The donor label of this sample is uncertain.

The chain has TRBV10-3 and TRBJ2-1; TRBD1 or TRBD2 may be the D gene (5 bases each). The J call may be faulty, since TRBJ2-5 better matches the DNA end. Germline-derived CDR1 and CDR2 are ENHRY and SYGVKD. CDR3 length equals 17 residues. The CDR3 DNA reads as TGTGCCATCAGTGAGTCTCCGGCGAGGGGCCCCCAAGAGACCCAGTACTTC. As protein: CAISESPARGPQETQYF.

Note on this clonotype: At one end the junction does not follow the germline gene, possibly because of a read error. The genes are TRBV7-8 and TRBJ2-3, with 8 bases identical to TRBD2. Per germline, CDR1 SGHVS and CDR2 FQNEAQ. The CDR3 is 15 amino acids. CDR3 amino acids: CGRGSGRGATDIQYF. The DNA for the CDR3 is TGTGGCCGCGGCTCGGGGCGGGGGGCCACAGATATTCAGTACTTT.

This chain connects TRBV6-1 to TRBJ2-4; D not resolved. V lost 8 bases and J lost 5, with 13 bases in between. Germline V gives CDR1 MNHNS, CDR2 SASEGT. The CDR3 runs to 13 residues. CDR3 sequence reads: CASGEGDQNIQYF. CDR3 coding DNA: TGTGCCAGCGGGGAAGGTGACCAAAACATTCAGTACTTC.

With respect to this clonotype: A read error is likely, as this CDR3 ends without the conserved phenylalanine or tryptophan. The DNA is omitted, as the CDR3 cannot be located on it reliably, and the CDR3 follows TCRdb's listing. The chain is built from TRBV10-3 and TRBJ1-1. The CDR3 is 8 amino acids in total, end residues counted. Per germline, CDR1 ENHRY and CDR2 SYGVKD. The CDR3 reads CAISDSSG.

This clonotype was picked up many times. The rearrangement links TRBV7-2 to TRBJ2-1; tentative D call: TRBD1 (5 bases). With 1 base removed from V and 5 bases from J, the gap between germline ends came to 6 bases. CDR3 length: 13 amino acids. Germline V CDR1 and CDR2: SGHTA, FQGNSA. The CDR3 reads CASSLGRDNEQFF. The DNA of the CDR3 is TGTGCCAGCAGCTTAGGCAGGGACAATGAGCAGTTCTTC.

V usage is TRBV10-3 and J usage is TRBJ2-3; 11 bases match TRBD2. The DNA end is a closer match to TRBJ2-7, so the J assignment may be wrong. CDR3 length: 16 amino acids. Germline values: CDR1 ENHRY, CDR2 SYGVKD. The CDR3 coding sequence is TGTGCCATCAGTGAGTTTAGCGGGGGGGCCGCAGAGACGCAGTACTTC. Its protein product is CAISEFSGGAAETQYF.

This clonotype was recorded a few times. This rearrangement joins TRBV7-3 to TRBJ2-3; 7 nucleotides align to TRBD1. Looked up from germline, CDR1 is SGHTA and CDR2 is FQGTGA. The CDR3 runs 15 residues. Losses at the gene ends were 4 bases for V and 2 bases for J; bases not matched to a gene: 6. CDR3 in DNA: TGTGCCAGCAGCTCAACAGGGGCGCACACAGATACGCAGTATTTT. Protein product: CASSSTGAHTDTQYF.

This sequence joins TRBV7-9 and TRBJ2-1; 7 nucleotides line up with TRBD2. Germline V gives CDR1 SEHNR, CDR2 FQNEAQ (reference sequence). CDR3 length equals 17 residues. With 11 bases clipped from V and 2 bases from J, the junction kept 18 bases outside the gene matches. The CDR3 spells CAGGLGGGGGTYNEQFF. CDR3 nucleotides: TGTGCCGGCGGCTTGGGGGGGGGGGGGGGGACCTACAATGAGCAGTTCTTC.

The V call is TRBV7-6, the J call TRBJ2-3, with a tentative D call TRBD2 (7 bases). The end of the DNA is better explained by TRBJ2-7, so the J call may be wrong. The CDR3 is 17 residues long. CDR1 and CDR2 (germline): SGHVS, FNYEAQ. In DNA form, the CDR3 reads TGTGCCAGCAGCTCGGGGGGCGGGGGCCGCAGCACAGATACGCAGTACTTC. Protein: CASSSGGGGRSTDTQYF.

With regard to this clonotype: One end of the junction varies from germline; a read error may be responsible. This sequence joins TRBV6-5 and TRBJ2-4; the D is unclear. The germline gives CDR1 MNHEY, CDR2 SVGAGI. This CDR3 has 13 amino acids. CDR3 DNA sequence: TGTGCCAGCAGTTGGCATGGGGAAAACACTCAGTACTTC. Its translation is CASSWHGENTQYF.

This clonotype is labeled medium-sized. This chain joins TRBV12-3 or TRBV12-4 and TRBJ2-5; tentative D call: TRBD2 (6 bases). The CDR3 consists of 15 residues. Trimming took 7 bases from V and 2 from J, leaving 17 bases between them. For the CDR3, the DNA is TGTGCCAGCAACCCCAGCGGGCTAGCGCAAGAGACCCAGTACTTC. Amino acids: CASNPSGLAQETQYF.

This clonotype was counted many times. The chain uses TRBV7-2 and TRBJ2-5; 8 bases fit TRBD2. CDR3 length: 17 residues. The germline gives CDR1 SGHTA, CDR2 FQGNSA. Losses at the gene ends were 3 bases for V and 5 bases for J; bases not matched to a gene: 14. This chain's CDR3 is CASSLSPGLGSSETQYF. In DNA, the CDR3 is TGTGCCAGCAGCTTGTCCCCGGGACTAGGGAGTAGTGAGACCCAGTACTTC.

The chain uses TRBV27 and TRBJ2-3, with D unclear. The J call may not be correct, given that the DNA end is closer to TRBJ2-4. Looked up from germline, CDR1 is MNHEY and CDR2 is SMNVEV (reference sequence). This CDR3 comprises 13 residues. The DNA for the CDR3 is TGTGCCTGGAGTCCGTGTGCCAAAGATACTCAGTACTTC. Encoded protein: CAWSPCAKDTQYF.

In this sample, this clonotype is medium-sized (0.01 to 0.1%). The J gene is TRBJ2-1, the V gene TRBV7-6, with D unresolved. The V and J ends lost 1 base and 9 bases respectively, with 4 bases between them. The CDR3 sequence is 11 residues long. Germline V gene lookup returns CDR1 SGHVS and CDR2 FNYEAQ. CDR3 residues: CASSLEVEQFF. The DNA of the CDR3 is TGTGCCAGCAGCTTAGAGGTTGAGCAGTTCTTC.

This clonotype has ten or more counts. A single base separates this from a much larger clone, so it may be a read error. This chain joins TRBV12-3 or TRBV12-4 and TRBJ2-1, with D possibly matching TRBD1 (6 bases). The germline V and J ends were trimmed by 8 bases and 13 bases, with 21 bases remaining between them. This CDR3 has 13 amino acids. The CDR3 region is CASRDNHQETQFF. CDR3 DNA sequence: TGTGCCAGCCGGGACAACCACCAAGAGACCCAGTTCTTC.

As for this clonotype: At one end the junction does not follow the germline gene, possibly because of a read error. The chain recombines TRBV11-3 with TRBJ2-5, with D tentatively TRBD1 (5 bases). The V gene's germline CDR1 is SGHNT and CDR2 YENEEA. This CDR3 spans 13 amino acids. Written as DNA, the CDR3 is TGCCCGGGCAGCTCTCTGGGGCCAGAGTCCCAGTATTTC. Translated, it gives CPGSSLGPESQYF.

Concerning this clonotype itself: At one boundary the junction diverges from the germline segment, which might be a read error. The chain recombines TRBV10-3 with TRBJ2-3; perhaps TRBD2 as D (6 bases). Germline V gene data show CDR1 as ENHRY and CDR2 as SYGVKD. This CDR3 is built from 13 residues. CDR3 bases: TGTGCCACGGGGCGGGGAAACACAGATACGCAGTATTTC. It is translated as CATGRGNTDTQYF.

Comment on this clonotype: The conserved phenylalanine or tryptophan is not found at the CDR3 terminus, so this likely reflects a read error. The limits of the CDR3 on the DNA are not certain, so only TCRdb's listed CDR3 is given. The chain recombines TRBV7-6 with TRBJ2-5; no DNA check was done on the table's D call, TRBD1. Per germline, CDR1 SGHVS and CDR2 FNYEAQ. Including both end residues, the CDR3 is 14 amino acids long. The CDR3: CASSFPLAPETQFL.

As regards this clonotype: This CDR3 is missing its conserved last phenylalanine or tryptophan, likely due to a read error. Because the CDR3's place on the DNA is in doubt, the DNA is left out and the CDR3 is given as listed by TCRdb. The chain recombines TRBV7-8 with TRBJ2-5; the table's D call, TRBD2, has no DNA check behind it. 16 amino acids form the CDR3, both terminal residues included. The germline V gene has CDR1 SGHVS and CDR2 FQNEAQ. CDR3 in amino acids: CASSPRLAGASETQFS.

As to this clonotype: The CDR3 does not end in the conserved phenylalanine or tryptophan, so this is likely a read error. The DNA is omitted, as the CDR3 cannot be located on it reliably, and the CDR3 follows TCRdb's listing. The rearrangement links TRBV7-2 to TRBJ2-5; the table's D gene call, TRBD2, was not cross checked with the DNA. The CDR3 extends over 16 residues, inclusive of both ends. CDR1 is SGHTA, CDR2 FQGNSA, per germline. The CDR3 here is CASSLVTSGGGATWLL.

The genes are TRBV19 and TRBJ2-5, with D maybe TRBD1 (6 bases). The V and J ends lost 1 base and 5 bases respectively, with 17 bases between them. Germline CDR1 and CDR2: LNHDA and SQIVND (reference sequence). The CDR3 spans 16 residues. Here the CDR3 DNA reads TGTGCCAGTAGTATAGGAACTGGGACACCTTCGGAGACCCAGTACTTC. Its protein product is CASSIGTGTPSETQYF. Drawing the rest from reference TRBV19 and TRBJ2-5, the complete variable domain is DGGITQSPKYLFRKEGQNVTLSCEQNLNHDAMYWYRQDPGQGLRLIYYSQIVNDFQKGDIAEGYSVSREKKESFPLTVTSAQKNPTAFYLCASSIGTGTPSETQYFGPGTRLLVL.

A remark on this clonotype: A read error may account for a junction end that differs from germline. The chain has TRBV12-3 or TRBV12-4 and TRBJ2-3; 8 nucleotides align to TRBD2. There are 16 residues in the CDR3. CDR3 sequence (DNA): TGTGCCAGCCGCGTTACGGGGCGGGGGGCCAAAAATACGCAGTATTTC. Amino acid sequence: CASRVTGRGAKNTQYF.